The rows below give T cell receptor beta chains drawn from one sample of a study of blood T cell repertoires in COVID-19. The protocol was immunoSEQ multiplex PCR, while the TCRdb copy is restricted to in-frame clones and leaves out a portion. The repertoire holds some 120,000 clones, approximately 87% seen once, with about 3.9% in the top ten. Sequencing was done on a sample of peripheral blood. The receptors stem from a man aged 55 to 70 with acute or convalescent COVID-19. Both conserved end residues are part of each CDR3. The D gene is left open where the match is weak. Where a row states a size, it is once, few, many or the class of an expanded clone; other rows omit it.

TRBD2,TRBV5-4,TRBJ2-1,.,CASSLKREVINEQFF,TGTGCCAGCAGCTTAAAACGGGAGGTAATCAATGAGCAGTTCTTC
TRBD2,TRBV4-3,TRBJ2-3,.,CASSQEEGLAGPDTQYF,TGCGCCAGCAGCCAAGAAGAGGGACTAGCGGGCCCAGATACGCAGTATTTT
TRBD1,TRBV5-5,TRBJ2-6,.,CASSFTGAGANVLTF,TGTGCCAGCAGTTTCACAGGGGCAGGGGCCAACGTCCTGACTTTC
.,TRBV7-2,TRBJ1-5,.,CASSPRGGGQPQHF,TGTGCCAGCAGCCCCCGGGGGGGCGGACAGCCCCAGCATTTT
.,TRBV6-4,TRBJ1-2,.,CASSDSGGYNYGYTF,TGTGCCAGCAGTGACTCGGGAGGGTACAACTATGGCTACACCTTC
TRBD2,TRBV19,TRBJ2-1,few,CASSLASGSQDEQFF,TGTGCCAGTAGTCTGGCTAGCGGGAGTCAGGATGAGCAGTTCTTC
.,TRBV24-1,TRBJ2-2,.,CATSDLTGTGELFF,TGTGCCACCAGTGATCTGACTGGGACCGGGGAGCTGTTTTTT
TRBD2,TRBV4-2,TRBJ2-7,.,CASSQAGTSAEQYF,TGTGCCAGCAGCCAAGCCGGGACTAGCGCCGAGCAGTACTTC
.,TRBV5-1,TRBJ2-6,.,CASSLEGGTGANVLTF,TGCGCCAGCAGCTTGGAAGGAGGGACCGGGGCCAACGTCCTGACTTTC
.,TRBV6-2/TRBV6-3,TRBJ1-5,.,CASSYTTGQPNQPQHF,TGTGCCAGCAGTTACACGACAGGACAGCCCAATCAGCCCCAGCATTTT
TRBD1,TRBV27,TRBJ1-2,.,CASSDRGRTGYTF,TGTGCCAGCAGTGACAGGGGGCGCACTGGCTACACCTTC
.,TRBV9,TRBJ2-5,.,CASSSFDTNQETQYF,TGTGCCAGCAGTTCCTTTGACACGAACCAAGAGACCCAGTACTTC
.,TRBV7-9,TRBJ2-3,.,CASSLGADTQYF,TGTGCCAGCAGCCTGGGCGCCGATACGCAGTATTTT
TRBD1,TRBV2,TRBJ2-7,.,CASTDRGYDSYEQYF,TGTGCCAGCACTGACAGGGGGTACGACTCCTACGAGCAGTACTTC
.,TRBV21-1,TRBJ1-1,.,CASSKGRGTGTEAFF,TGTGCCAGCAGCAAAGGGCGGGGGACAGGGACTGAAGCTTTCTTT
.,TRBV6-2/TRBV6-3,TRBJ1-2,few,CASSQDGGFYGYTF,TGTGCCAGCAGTCAAGACGGGGGATTCTATGGCTACACCTTC
TRBD1,TRBV24-1,TRBJ2-1,once,CATSTTGGRTSYNEQFF,TGTGCCACCAGTACCACAGGGGGCCGGACCTCCTACAATGAGCAGTTCTTC
TRBD2,TRBV5-1,TRBJ2-7,once,CASSLGLAGGEQYF,TGCGCCAGCAGTTTGGGACTAGCGGGAGGGGAGCAGTACTTC
.,TRBV19,TRBJ1-5,.,CASSMAGIDQPQHF,TGTGCCAGTAGTATGGCGGGGATTGATCAGCCCCAGCATTTT
.,TRBV2,TRBJ1-1,.,CASSETTEAFF,TGTGCCAGCAGTGAAACTACTGAAGCTTTCTTT
TRBD2,TRBV7-6,TRBJ2-1,.,CASSLVPSGSQLGNEQFF,TGTGCCAGCAGCTTAGTGCCTAGCGGGAGTCAGTTAGGCAATGAGCAGTTCTTC
.,TRBV21-1,TRBJ1-5,.,CASSNCGRENQPQHF,TGTGCCAGCAGCAATTGCGGGAGGGAAAATCAGCCCCAGCATTTT
.,TRBV12-3/TRBV12-4,TRBJ2-3,.,CASSLGEIDTQYF,TGTGCCAGCAGTTTAGGCGAGATCGATACGCAGTATTTT
.,TRBV28,TRBJ1-5,.,CASSSPRGNQPQHF,TGTGCCAGCAGTTCCCCGCGGGGCAATCAGCCCCAGCATTTT
.,TRBV6-1,TRBJ2-2,.,CASSSTGTPSGELFF,TGTGCCAGCAGTTCTACCGGGACACCTTCCGGGGAGCTGTTTTTT
.,TRBV28,TRBJ1-1,.,CASTKGTPRGTEAFF,TGTGCCAGCACCAAAGGAACTCCCAGGGGCACTGAAGCTTTCTTT
.,TRBV29-1,TRBJ2-5,.,CSVALTLQETQYF,TGCAGCGTCGCCTTGACTTTACAAGAGACCCAGTACTTC
TRBD2,TRBV28,TRBJ2-5,.,CASSPISGRTDQETQYF,TGTGCCAGCAGCCCGATTAGCGGGAGGACCGACCAAGAGACCCAGTACTTC
TRBD2,TRBV5-1,TRBJ2-2,.,CASSLGLAGGRAGELFF,TGCGCCAGCAGCTTGGGACTAGCGGGAGGCCGGGCCGGGGAGCTGTTTTTT
TRBD1,TRBV2,TRBJ2-7,few,CASSSGTAGYEQYF,TGTGCCAGCAGTTCCGGGACAGCAGGCTACGAGCAGTACTTC
.,TRBV28,TRBJ2-5,.,CASSSGDSYQETQYF,TGTGCCAGCAGTTCGGGGGACAGCTACCAAGAGACCCAGTACTTC
TRBD1,TRBV5-1,TRBJ1-2,once,CASSSAGTGGYNYGYTF,TGCGCCAGCAGCTCCGCCGGGACAGGGGGATATAACTATGGCTACACCTTC
.,TRBV7-9,TRBJ1-5,.,CASSFTGNQPQHF,TGTGCCAGCAGCTTCACAGGGAATCAGCCCCAGCATTTT
TRBD1,TRBV5-6,TRBJ1-6,few,CASSSGQGYNSPLHF,TGTGCCAGCAGCTCCGGACAGGGTTATAATTCACCCCTCCACTTT
TRBD1,TRBV28,TRBJ1-2,.,CASSHLPTGVNYGYTF,TGTGCCAGCAGTCACCTACCGACAGGGGTTAACTATGGCTACACCTTC
TRBD2,TRBV7-2,TRBJ2-7,.,CASSYWTSGKAREQYF,TGTGCCAGCAGCTATTGGACTAGCGGGAAGGCAAGGGAGCAGTACTTC
.,TRBV12-3/TRBV12-4,TRBJ2-6,.,CASSFTVPHVLTF,TGTGCCAGCAGTTTTACAGTCCCTCACGTCCTGACTTTC